Listed below are T cell receptor beta chains from one sample, sequenced in a study of cytomegalovirus exposure and HLA in healthy donors. Data came from immunoSEQ multiplex PCR; TCRdb stores just in-frame clones and leaves some out. Reported are roughly 120,000 clones; the ten largest clones contain approximately 2%. Sequenced material: PBMCs. The receptor set was obtained from a man aged 35 to 55 in good health and CMV-seronegative. CDR3s leave out the opening cysteine and the closing phenylalanine or tryptophan.

j_gene	v_gene	CDR3aa
TRBJ2-1	TRBV6-5	ASSRTGYNEQF
TRBJ2-1	TRBV6-6	ASSSTPSENNEQF
TRBJ1-2	TRBV5-4	ASSFRQGTPYGYT
TRBJ2-7	TRBV5-6	ASSLYGYEQY
TRBJ1-3	TRBV18	ASSSQGNGNTIY
TRBJ1-1	TRBV13	ASSSNRGANTEAF
TRBJ1-1	TRBV5-4	ASSLEGQGARTEAF
TRBJ2-7	TRBV5-4	ASSLGGTRDEQY
TRBJ2-5	TRBV9	ASSVGFRETQY
TRBJ2-7	TRBV11-3	ASSLSLAGANEQY